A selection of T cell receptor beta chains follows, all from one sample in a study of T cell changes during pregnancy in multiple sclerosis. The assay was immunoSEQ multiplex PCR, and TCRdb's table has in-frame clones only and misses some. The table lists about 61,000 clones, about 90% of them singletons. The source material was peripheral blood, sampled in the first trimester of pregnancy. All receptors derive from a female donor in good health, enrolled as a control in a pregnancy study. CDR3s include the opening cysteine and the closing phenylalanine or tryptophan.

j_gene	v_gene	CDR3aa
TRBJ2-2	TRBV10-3	CAISEPGTGADAGELFF
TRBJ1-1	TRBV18	CASSPPFGGRVFEAFF
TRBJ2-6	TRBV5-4	CASSSTGSGANVLTF
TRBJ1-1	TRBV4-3	CASSQAVLYLGGMNTEAFF
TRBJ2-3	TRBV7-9	CASSSQGANTQYF
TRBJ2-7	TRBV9	CASSVTATGPTSYEQYF
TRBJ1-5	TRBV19	CASSMQSNQPQHF
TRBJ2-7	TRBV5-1	CASSLSADYEQYF
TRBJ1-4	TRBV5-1	CASSFDSLDEKLFF
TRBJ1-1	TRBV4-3	CASSQDRNRGGIEAFF
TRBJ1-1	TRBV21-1	CASSINKEAFF
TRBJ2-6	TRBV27	CASRDSSGANVLTF
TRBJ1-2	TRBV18	CASSPDRFYGYTF
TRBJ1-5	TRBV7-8	CASSPKVQPGQPQHF
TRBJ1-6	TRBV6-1	CASRFGDSPLHF
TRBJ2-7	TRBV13	CASSLKQGRYEQYF
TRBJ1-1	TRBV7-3	CASSPMPQGTEAFF
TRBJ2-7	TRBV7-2	CASSLAAGSSYEQYF
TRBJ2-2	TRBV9	CASSAGGSGELFF
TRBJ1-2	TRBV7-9	CASSLSSGNYGYTF
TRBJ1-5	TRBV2	CASSDEVRGQPQHF
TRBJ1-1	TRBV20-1	CSARGQTEAFF
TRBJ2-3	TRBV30	CAWRKKGLHTDTQYF
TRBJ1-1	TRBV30	CAWRGQGAATEAFF
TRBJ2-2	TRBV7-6	CASSFRQGAFNTGELFF
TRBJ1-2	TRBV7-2	CASSLFGRDYGYTF
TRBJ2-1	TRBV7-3	CASSLLAGSYNEQFF
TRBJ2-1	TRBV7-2	CASSGGGADGNEQFF
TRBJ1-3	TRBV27	CASSPPSGNTIYF
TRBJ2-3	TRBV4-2	CASSQGTSGGSFSDTQYF
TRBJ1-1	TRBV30	CAWSPPGTTNTEAFF
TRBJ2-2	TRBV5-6	CASSLSGSNTGELFF
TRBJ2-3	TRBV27	CASSSKVAGGLGDTQYF
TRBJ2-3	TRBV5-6	CASSLVLTDTQYF
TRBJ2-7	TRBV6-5	CASTQGQGSVEQYF
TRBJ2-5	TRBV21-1	CASSKAEKKLKTQYF